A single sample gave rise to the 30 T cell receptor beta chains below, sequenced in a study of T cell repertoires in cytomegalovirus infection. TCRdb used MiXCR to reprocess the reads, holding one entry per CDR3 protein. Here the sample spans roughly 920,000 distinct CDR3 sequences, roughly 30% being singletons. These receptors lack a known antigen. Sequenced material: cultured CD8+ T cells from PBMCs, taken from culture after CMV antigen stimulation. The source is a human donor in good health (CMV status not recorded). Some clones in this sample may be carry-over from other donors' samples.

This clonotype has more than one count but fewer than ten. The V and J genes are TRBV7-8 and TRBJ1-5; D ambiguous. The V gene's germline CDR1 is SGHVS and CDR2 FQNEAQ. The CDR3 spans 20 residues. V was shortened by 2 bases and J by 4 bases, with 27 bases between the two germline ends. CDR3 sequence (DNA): TGTGCCAGCAGCTTAAGACTAGGTGAAGGGAGACGGTGGGGTAATCAGCCCCAGCATTTT. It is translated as CASSLRLGEGRRWGNQPQHF.

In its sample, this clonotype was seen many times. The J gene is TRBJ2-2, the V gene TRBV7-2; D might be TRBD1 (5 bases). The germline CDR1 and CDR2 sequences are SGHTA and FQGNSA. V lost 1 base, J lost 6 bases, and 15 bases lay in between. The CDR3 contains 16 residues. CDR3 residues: CASSLVAGYSAGELFF. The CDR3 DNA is TGTGCCAGCAGCTTAGTTGCAGGGTACAGTGCCGGGGAGCTGTTTTTT.

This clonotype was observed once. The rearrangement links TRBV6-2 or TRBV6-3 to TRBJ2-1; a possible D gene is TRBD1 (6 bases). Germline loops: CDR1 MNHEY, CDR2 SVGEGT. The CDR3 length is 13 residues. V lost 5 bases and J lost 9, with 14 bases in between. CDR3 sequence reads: CASSGGHPAEQFF. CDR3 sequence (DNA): TGTGCCAGCAGTGGGGGACACCCCGCTGAGCAGTTCTTC.

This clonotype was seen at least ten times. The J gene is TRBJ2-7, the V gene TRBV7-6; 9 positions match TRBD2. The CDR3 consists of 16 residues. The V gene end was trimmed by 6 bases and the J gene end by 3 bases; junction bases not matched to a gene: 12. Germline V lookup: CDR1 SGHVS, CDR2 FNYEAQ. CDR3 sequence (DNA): TGTGCCAGCAGTGGTAGCGGGGGCTCCCTTGTCTACGAGCAGTACTTC. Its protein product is CASSGSGGSLVYEQYF.

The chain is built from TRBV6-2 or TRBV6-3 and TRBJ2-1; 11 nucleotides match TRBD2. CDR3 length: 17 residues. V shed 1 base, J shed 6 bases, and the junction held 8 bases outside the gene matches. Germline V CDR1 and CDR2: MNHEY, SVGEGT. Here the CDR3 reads CASSYWLAGGRVNEQFF. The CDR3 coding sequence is TGTGCCAGCAGTTACTGGTTAGCGGGGGGGCGAGTCAATGAGCAGTTCTTC.

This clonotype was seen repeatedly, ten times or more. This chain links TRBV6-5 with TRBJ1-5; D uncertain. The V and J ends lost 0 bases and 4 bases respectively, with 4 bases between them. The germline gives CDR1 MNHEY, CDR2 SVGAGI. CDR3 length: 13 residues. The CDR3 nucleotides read TGTGCCAGCAGTTACTCACGAAATCAGCCCCAGCATTTT. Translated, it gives CASSYSRNQPQHF.

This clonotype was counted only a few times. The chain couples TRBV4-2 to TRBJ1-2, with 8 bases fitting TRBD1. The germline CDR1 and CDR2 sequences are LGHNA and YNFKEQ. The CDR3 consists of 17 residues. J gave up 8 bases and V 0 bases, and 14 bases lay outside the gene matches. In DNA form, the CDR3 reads TGTGCCAGCAGCCAAGATCACCCAGGGGGCAGTCTAAGAGGCTACACCTTC. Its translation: CASSQDHPGGSLRGYTF.

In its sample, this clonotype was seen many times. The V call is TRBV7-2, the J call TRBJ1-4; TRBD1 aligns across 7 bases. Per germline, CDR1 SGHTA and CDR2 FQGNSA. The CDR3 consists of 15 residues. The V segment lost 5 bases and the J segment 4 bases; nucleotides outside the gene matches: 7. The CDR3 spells CASSLWDSRNEKLFF. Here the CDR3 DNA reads TGTGCCAGCAGCCTATGGGACAGCCGTAATGAAAAACTGTTTTTT.

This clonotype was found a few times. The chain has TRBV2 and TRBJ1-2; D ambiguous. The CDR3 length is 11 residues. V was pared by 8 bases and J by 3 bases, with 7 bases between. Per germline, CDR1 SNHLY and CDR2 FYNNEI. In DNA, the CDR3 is TGTGCCAGCCCCCACTACTATGGCTACACCTTC. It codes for CASPHYYGYTF.

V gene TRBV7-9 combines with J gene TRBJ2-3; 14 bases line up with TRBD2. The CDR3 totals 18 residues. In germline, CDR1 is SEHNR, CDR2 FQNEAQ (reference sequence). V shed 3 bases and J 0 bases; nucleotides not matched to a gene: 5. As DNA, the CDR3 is TGTGCCAGCAGCTTCAAGACTAGCGGGGGGGAGAGCACAGATACGCAGTATTTT. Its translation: CASSFKTSGGESTDTQYF.

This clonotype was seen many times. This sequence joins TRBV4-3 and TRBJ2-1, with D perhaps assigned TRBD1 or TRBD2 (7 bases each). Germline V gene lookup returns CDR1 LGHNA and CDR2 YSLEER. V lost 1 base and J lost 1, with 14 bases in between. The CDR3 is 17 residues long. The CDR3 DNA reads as TGCGCCAGCAGCCAAGCAGGGGGGGCCGTATCCTACAATGAGCAGTTCTTC. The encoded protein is CASSQAGGAVSYNEQFF.

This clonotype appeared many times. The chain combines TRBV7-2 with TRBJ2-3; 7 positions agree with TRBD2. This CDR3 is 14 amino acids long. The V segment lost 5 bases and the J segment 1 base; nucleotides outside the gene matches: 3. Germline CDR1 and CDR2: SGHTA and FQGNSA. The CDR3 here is CASSQRERTDTQYF. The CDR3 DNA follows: TGTGCCAGCAGCCAGCGGGAACGCACAGATACGCAGTATTTT.

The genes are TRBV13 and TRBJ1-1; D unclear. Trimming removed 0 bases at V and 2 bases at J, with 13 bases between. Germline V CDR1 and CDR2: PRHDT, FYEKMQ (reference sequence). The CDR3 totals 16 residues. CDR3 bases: TGTGCCAGCAGCTTAGGGCAGCGAGACGCAAACACTGAAGCTTTCTTT. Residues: CASSLGQRDANTEAFF.

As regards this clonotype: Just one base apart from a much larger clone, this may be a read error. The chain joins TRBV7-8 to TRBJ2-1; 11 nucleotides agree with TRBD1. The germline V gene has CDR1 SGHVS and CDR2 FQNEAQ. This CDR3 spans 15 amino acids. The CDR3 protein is CANSSRDRGVDEQFF. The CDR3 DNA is TGTGCCAACAGCTCCCGGGACAGGGGGGTTGATGAGCAGTTCTTC.

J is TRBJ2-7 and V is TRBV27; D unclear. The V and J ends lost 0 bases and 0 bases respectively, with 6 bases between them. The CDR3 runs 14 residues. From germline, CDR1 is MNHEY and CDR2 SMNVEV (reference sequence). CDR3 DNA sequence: TGTGCCAGCAGTTTATCAGTTCTCTCCTACGAGCAGTACTTC. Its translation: CASSLSVLSYEQYF.

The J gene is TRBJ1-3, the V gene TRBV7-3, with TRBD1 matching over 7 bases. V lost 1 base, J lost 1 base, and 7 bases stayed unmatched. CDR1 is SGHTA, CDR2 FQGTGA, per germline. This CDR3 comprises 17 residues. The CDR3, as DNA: TGTGCCAGCAGCTTAAACCCGACAGGGCCGTCTGGAAACACCATATATTTT. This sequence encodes CASSLNPTGPSGNTIYF.

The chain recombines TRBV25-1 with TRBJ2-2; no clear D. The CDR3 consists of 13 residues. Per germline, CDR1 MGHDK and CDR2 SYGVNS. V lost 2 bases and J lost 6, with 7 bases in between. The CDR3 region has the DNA TGTGCCAGCAGTGAACGAGAAGCCGGGGAGCTGTTTTTT. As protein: CASSEREAGELFF.

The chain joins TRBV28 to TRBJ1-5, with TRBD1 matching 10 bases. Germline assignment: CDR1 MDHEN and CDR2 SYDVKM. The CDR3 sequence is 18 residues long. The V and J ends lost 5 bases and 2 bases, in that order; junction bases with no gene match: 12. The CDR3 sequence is CASSRQGAVLYGNQPQHF. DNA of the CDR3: TGTGCCAGCAGTCGACAGGGGGCAGTTCTATATGGCAATCAGCCCCAGCATTTT.

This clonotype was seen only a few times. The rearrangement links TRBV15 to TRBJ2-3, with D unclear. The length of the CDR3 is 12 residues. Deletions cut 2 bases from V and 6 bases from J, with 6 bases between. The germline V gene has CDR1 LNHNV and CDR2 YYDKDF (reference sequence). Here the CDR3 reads CATSRSKDTQYF. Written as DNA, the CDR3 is TGTGCCACCAGCAGATCTAAGGATACGCAGTATTTT.

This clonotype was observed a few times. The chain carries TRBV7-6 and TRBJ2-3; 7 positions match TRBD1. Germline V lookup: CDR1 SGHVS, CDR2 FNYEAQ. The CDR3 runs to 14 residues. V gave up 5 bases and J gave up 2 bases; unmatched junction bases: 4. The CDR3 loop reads CASSQGQPTDTQYF. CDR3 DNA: TGTGCCAGCAGCCAGGGACAGCCCACAGATACGCAGTATTTT.

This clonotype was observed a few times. The CDR3 DNA reads TGTGCCAGCAGTTTAAGTGGGCGCGGTGAAAAACTGTTTTTT. It encodes CASSLSGRGEKLFF. The chain combines TRBV27 with TRBJ1-4, with D unresolved. The V end lost 2 bases, the J end lost 7 bases, and 11 bases lay between the germline ends. Germline V gives CDR1 MNHEY, CDR2 SMNVEV (reference sequence). The CDR3 is 14 residues long.

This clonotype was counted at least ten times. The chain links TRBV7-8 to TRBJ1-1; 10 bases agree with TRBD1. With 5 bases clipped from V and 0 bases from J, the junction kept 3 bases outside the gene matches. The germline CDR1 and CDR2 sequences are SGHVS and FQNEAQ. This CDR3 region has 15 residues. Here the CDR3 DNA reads TGTGCCAGCAGCCCGGGACAGGGGCTGAACACTGAAGCTTTCTTT. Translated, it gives CASSPGQGLNTEAFF.

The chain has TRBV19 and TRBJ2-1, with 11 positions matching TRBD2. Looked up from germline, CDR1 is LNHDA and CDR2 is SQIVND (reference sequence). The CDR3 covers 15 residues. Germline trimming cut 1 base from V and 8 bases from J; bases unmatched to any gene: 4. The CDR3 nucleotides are TGTGCCAGTAGTATAGGTAGCGGGGGGGTGGATGAGCAGTTCTTC. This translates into CASSIGSGGVDEQFF.

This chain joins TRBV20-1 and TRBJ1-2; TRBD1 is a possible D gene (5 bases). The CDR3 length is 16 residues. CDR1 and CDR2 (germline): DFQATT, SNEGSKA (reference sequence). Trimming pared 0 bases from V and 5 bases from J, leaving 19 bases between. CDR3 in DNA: TGCAGTGCTAGAGATCGTAAGGGACGGGGCCCTTATGGCTACACCTTC. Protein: CSARDRKGRGPYGYTF.

DNA for the CDR3: TGTGCCAGCAGCTTCCCGGGACAGGGGGCTTACGAGCAGTACTTC. It specifies CASSFPGQGAYEQYF. The gene calls are TRBV7-9 and TRBJ2-7; 12 bases align to TRBD1. The CDR3 covers 15 residues. J was trimmed by 4 bases and V by 3 bases; bases with no gene match: 4. Germline CDR1 reads SEHNR; CDR2 reads FQNEAQ (reference sequence).

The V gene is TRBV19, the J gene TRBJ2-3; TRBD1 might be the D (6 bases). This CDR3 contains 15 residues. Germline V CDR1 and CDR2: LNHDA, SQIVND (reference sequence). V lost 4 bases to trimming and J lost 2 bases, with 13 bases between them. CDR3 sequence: CASSSTDRFTDTQYF. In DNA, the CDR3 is TGTGCCAGTAGTAGCACCGACAGGTTCACAGATACGCAGTATTTT. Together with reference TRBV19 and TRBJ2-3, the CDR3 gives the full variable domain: DGGITQSPKYLFRKEGQNVTLSCEQNLNHDAMYWYRQDPGQGLRLIYYSQIVNDFQKGDIAEGYSVSREKKESFPLTVTSAQKNPTAFYLCASSSTDRFTDTQYFGPGTRLTVL.

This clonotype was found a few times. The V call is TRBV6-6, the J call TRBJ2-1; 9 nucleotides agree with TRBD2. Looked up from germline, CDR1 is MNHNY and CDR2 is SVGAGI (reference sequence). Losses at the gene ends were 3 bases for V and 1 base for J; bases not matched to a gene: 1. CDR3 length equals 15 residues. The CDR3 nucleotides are TGTGCCAGCAGTTATCTAGCGGGGTCCTACAATGAGCAGTTCTTC. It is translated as CASSYLAGSYNEQFF.

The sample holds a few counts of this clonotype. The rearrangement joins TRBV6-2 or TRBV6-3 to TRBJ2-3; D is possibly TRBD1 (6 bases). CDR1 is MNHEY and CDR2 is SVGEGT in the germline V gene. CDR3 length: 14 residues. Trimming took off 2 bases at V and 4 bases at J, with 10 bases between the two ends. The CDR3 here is CASSYVAGADTQYF. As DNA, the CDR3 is TGTGCCAGCAGTTACGTAGCAGGGGCAGATACGCAGTATTTT.

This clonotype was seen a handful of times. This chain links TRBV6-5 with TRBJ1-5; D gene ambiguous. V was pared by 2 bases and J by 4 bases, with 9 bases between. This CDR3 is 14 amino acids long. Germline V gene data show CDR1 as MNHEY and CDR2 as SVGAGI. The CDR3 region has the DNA TGTGCCAGCAGTTACGGTCCCTTTAATCAGCCCCAGCATTTT. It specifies CASSYGPFNQPQHF.

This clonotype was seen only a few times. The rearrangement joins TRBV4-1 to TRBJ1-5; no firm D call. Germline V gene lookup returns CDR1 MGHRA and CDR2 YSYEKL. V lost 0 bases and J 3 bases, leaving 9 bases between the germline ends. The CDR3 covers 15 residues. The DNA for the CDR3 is TGCGCCAGCAGCCAAGATTTACGGATCAATCAGCCCCAGCATTTT. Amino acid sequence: CASSQDLRINQPQHF.